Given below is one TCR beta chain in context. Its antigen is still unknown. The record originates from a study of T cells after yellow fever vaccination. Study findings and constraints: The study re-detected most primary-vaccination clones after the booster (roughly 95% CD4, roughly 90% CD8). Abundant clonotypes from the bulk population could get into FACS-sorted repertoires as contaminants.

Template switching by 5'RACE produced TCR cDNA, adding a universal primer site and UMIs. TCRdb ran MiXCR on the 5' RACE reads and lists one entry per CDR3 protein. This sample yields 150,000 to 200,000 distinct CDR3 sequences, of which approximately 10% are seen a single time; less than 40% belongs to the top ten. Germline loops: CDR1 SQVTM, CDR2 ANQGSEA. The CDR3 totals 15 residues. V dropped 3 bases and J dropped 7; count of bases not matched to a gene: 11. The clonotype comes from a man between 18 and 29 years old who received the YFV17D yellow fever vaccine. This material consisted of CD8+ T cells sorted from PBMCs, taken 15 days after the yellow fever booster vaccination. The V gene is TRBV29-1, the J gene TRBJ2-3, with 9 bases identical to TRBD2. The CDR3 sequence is CSVEAPTSGLNTQYF. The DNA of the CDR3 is TGCAGCGTTGAGGCCCCGACTAGCGGCCTCAATACGCAGTATTTT.